The T cell receptor (beta chain) described here comes from a study of cytomegalovirus exposure and HLA in healthy donors. Notes on this clone: Its antigen is as yet unknown.

Findings and caveats of the study: A few CMV-associated chains proved CMV antigen-specific in vitro. In a later analysis, DRB1 alleles had the most associated TCRs; HLA-C alleles the fewest. A later analysis found common viral pathogens apparently linked to several of the most significant clusters.

The PCR was carried out with 60 Vbeta primers and 13 Jbeta primers. Per the study methods: About 10 million shared chains were among about 80 million unique TCR beta chains counted in a later analysis. The assay was immunoSEQ multiplex PCR, and TCRdb's table has in-frame clones only and misses some. V, J and clone size derive from that table, while D and trimming were established from the DNA sequence. The table has 180,000 or so clones, roughly 74% seen once. The CDR3 consists of 15 residues. Germline loops: CDR1 SGHTA, CDR2 FQGNSA. Germline trimming cut 1 base from V and 3 bases from J; bases unmatched to any gene: 5.

V usage is TRBV7-2 and J usage is TRBJ1-1, with 7 bases lining up with TRBD1. This TCR came from a female donor in good health and CMV-seronegative. The specimen was PBMCs. The CDR3 DNA reads as TGTGCCAGCAGCTTAGTGGCAGGGGGTGACACTGAAGCTTTCTTT. It yields the protein CASSLVAGGDTEAFF.